The rows below give T cell receptor beta chains drawn from one sample of a study of cytomegalovirus exposure and HLA in healthy donors. The protocol was immunoSEQ multiplex PCR, while the TCRdb copy is restricted to in-frame clones and leaves out a portion. The data contain tens of thousands of clones, about 89% of them singletons. The sample taken for sequencing was PBMCs. The receptors stem from a man between 18 and 29 years old in good health and CMV-seronegative. Each CDR3 is given with its conserved first and last residue. D genes are given only for firm matches. The size of a clone is reported for some rows only, either as once, few or many, or as a class for expanded clones.

abundance	d_gene	len	v_gene	j_gene	CDR3aa	CDR3nt
-	TRBD1	17	TRBV6-1	TRBJ2-3	CASSVGTGTSRTDTQYF	TGTGCCAGCAGTGTTGGGACAGGCACCTCCCGCACAGATACGCAGTATTTT
-	TRBD2	13	TRBV27	TRBJ2-7	CASSFSGRGEQYF	TGTGCCAGCAGTTTTAGCGGGAGAGGTGAGCAGTACTTC
-	TRBD2	16	TRBV9	TRBJ2-7	CASSVGPAGVDYEQYF	TGTGCCAGCAGCGTAGGCCCAGCGGGAGTTGACTACGAGCAGTACTTC
once	TRBD2	14	TRBV30	TRBJ2-1	CALREGLAVNEQFF	TGTGCCCTCAGGGAAGGACTAGCAGTCAATGAGCAGTTCTTC
-	TRBD1	14	TRBV27	TRBJ2-7	CASSRQGDRHEQYF	TGTGCCAGCAGTCGACAGGGAGATCGCCACGAGCAGTACTTC
-	-	13	TRBV12-5	TRBJ1-1	CASSTGHATEAFF	TGTGCTAGCTCCACAGGTCATGCCACTGAAGCTTTCTTT
once	TRBD1	14	TRBV28	TRBJ1-4	CASSLMGTGAKLFF	TGTGCCAGCAGCCTAATGGGGACAGGGGCAAAACTGTTTTTT
-	-	12	TRBV19	TRBJ2-1	CASSGLGHEQFF	TGTGCCAGTAGTGGGCTTGGCCATGAGCAGTTCTTC
-	TRBD1	17	TRBV7-2	TRBJ2-1	CASSLRAGTGGNNEQFF	TGTGCCAGCAGCCTTCGTGCCGGGACAGGGGGCAACAATGAGCAGTTCTTC
-	-	13	TRBV11-3	TRBJ2-1	CASSSDSLREQFF	TGTGCCAGCAGCTCGGACTCCTTGAGGGAGCAGTTCTTC
-	TRBD2	13	TRBV6-1	TRBJ2-1	CASSAELAGAQFF	TGTGCCAGCAGTGCTGAGCTAGCGGGAGCACAGTTCTTC
-	TRBD2	15	TRBV4-3	TRBJ2-5	CASSPRGGGVETQYF	TGCGCCAGCAGCCCGCGGGGGGGAGGGGTGGAGACCCAGTACTTC
-	-	14	TRBV11-1	TRBJ2-1	CASSLASSYNEQFF	TGTGCCAGCAGCTTAGCTAGCTCCTACAATGAGCAGTTCTTC
-	-	15	TRBV6-1	TRBJ2-5	CASSESNSPSQTQYF	TGTGCCAGCAGTGAATCGAACAGCCCTTCGCAAACCCAGTACTTC
-	-	19	TRBV12-5	TRBJ1-5	CASGLMPDGEKYSNQPQHF	TGTGCTAGTGGTTTGATGCCGGACGGGGAGAAGTATAGCAATCAGCCCCAGCATTTT
-	-	16	TRBV19	TRBJ1-1	CASSYSFLLRNTEAFF	TGTGCCAGTTCCTATAGTTTTCTACTACGGAACACTGAAGCTTTCTTT
-	TRBD1	19	TRBV5-1	TRBJ1-3	CASSSSAGQGTYSGNTIYF	TGCGCCAGCAGCTCCAGTGCGGGACAGGGAACGTACTCTGGAAACACCATATATTTT
-	-	12	TRBV7-3	TRBJ2-7	CASSLPPWEQYF	TGTGCCAGCAGCCTACCCCCTTGGGAGCAGTACTTC
-	-	15	TRBV4-3	TRBJ2-7	CASSQQGGWAYEQYF	TGCGCCAGCAGCCAGCAGGGGGGTTGGGCTTACGAGCAGTACTTC
-	-	14	TRBV6-1	TRBJ1-4	CASSVRVPNEKLFF	TGTGCCAGCAGTGTCCGGGTCCCTAATGAAAAACTGTTTTTT
-	-	13	TRBV7-8	TRBJ1-2	CASSLGQNYGYTF	TGTGCCAGCAGCTTAGGGCAAAACTATGGCTACACCTTC
-	-	14	TRBV5-6	TRBJ1-1	CASRYTGSNTEAFF	TGTGCCAGCAGGTATACCGGGTCGAACACTGAAGCTTTCTTT
-	TRBD1	15	TRBV7-2	TRBJ1-1	CASSLVGTGDTEAFF	TGTGCCAGCAGCTTAGTGGGGACAGGGGACACTGAAGCTTTCTTT
once	TRBD1	17	TRBV27	TRBJ2-2	CASSHVLGQGITGELFF	TGTGCCAGCAGCCACGTCCTGGGACAGGGGATCACCGGGGAGCTGTTTTTT
-	-	13	TRBV18	TRBJ1-1	CASSPQMNTEAFF	TGTGCCAGCTCGCCCCAGATGAACACTGAAGCTTTCTTT
-	TRBD2	18	TRBV7-2	TRBJ2-1	CASSLGSGISGRSNEQFF	TGTGCCAGCAGCTTAGGGTCGGGGATTAGCGGGAGAAGCAATGAGCAGTTCTTC
-	-	11	TRBV11-2	TRBJ2-5	CASSSTETQYF	TGTGCCAGCAGCTCCACTGAGACCCAGTACTTC
-	-	15	TRBV5-4	TRBJ1-4	CASSRLGGAEEKLFF	TGTGCCAGCAGCCGCTTAGGGGGGGCGGAGGAAAAACTGTTTTTT
few	-	14	TRBV19	TRBJ2-7	CASSKTGDPYEQYF	TGTGCCAGTAGTAAGACAGGAGATCCCTACGAGCAGTACTTC
-	-	16	TRBV27	TRBJ2-1	CASSFWGPTLNNEQFF	TGTGCCAGCAGTTTTTGGGGCCCTACGCTCAACAATGAGCAGTTCTTC
-	-	13	TRBV6-5	TRBJ2-3	CASSTRLRDTQYF	TGTGCCAGCAGTACCCGTTTGCGGGATACGCAGTATTTT
-	-	14	TRBV6-5	TRBJ1-1	CASRTPGGRDEAFF	TGTGCCAGCAGAACACCGGGGGGTCGGGATGAAGCTTTCTTT
-	TRBD1	15	TRBV19	TRBJ2-1	CASRPSSSGGSEQFF	TGTGCCAGTAGACCTTCGTCATCAGGGGGAAGTGAGCAGTTCTTC
-	TRBD1	15	TRBV9	TRBJ1-4	CASSPRQGAIEKLFF	TGTGCCAGCAGCCCCCGACAGGGGGCGATTGAAAAACTGTTTTTT
-	TRBD1	13	TRBV11-2	TRBJ2-1	CASSPGTANEQFF	TGTGCCAGCAGCCCCGGGACAGCGAATGAGCAGTTCTTC
-	TRBD2	17	TRBV7-6	TRBJ2-5	CASSFSGLAVSQETQYF	TGTGCCAGCAGCTTTTCCGGACTAGCGGTTTCCCAAGAGACCCAGTACTTC
-	-	15	TRBV11-2	TRBJ2-5	CASSSGTNRRETQYF	TGTGCCAGCAGCTCCGGGACAAACAGGCGGGAGACCCAGTACTTC
-	TRBD1	16	TRBV28	TRBJ1-1	CASSFGTGGKNTEAFF	TGTGCCAGCAGCTTTGGGACAGGGGGAAAGAACACTGAAGCTTTCTTT
-	-	14	TRBV2	TRBJ1-4	CASSEGDWGEKLFF	TGTGCCAGCAGTGAAGGGGACTGGGGCGAAAAACTGTTTTTT